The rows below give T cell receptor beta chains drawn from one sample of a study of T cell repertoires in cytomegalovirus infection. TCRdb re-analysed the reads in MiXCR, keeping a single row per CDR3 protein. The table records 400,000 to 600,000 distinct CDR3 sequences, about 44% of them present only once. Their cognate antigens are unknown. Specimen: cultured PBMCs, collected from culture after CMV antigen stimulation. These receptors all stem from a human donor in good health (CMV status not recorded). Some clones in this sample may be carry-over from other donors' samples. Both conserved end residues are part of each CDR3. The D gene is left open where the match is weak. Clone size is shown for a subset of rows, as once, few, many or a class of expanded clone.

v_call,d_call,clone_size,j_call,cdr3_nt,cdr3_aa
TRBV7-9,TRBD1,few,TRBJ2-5,TGTGCCAGCAGCGGGACAGGGCGGGGGGAGACCCAGTACTTC,CASSGTGRGETQYF
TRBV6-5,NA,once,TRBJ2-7,TGTGCCACCCGGAGGGGCAGCGAGCAGTACTTC,CATRRGSEQYF
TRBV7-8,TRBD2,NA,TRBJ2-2,TGTGCCAGCAGCCCCCCCACATCACAGAAGACTAGCGGGAGTACGTACACCGGGGAGCTGTTTTTT,CASSPPTSQKTSGSTYTGELFF
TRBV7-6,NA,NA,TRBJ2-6,TGTGCCAGCAGCTTACAAAGTTCCGGGGCCAACGTCCTGACTTTC,CASSLQSSGANVLTF
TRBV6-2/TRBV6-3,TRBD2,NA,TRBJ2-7,TGTGCCAGCACTCTAGCGGGACCCTCCTACGAGCAGTACTTC,CASTLAGPSYEQYF
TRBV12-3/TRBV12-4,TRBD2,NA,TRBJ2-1,TGTGCCAGCAGTTGGGGGCTAGCGGGGCTCAGGTCAGAGCAGTTCTTC,CASSWGLAGLRSEQFF
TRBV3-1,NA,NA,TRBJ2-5,TGTGCCAGCAGCCAAGCGGGGGAAGAGACCCAGTACTTC,CASSQAGEETQYF
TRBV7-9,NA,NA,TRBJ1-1,TGTGCCAGCAGCTCAACACAGGGATGGATGAACACTGAAGCTTTCTTT,CASSSTQGWMNTEAFF
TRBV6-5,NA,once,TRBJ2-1,TGTGCCAGCAGTACCGTGGATGAGCAGTTCTTC,CASSTVDEQFF
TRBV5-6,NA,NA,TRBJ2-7,TGTGCCAGCAGCTCGGGGACCCACTCCTACGAGCAGTACTTC,CASSSGTHSYEQYF
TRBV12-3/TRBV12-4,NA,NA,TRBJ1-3,TGTGCCAGCAACCAGGGGTTGGTCTTTGCCTACTCTGGAAACACCATATATTTT,CASNQGLVFAYSGNTIYF
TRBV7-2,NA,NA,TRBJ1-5,TGTGCCAGCAGCCTCCGAGGGCGCCAGCCCCAGCATTTT,CASSLRGRQPQHF
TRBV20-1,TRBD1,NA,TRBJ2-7,TGCAGTGCTAGCTTCGGGACAGGGAGGGAGCAGTACTTC,CSASFGTGREQYF
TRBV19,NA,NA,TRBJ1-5,TGTGCCAGTAGTATGAGGGAGAATCAGCCCCAGCATTTT,CASSMRENQPQHF
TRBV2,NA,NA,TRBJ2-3,TGTGCCAGCAGTGAAGCTGAAGATACGCAGTATTTT,CASSEAEDTQYF
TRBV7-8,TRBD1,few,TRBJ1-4,TGTGCCAGCAGTCCAGGGGGCCTCGGTGAAAAACTGTTTTTT,CASSPGGLGEKLFF
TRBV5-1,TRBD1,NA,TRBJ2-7,TGCGCCAGCGCCTTTAGGACAGGGCCCTCCTACGAGCAGTACTTC,CASAFRTGPSYEQYF
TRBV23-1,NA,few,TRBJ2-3,TGCGCCAGCAGTCAATCGATCAGAACAGGTAGCACAGATACGCAGTATTTT,CASSQSIRTGSTDTQYF
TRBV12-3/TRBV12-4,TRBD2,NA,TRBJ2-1,TGTGCCAGCAGTCAGAGACTAGCGGGGGACAATGAGCAGTTCTTC,CASSQRLAGDNEQFF
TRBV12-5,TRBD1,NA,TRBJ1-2,TGTGCTAGTGGTTTCCAGGGACAGGGGAACTATGGCTACACCTTC,CASGFQGQGNYGYTF
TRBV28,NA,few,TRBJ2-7,TGTGCCAGCAGTACTACCCTCGGGGGAGGCGTCTACGAGCAGTACTTC,CASSTTLGGGVYEQYF
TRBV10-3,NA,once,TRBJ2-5,TGTGCCATCAGTGTCGGGGGAGCTACTCAAGAGACCCAGTACTTC,CAISVGGATQETQYF
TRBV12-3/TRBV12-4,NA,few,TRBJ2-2,TGTGCCAGCAGTTTTTTGGGGGGGGGCATCGGCGGGGAGCTGTTTTTT,CASSFLGGGIGGELFF
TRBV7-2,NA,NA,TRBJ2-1,TGTGCCAGCAGCTACGACAACGCCCCTCAGTTCTTC,CASSYDNAPQFF
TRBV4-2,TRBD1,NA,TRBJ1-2,TGTGCCAGCAGCCAAGTAGGGACGGGACAGGGGGACTATGGCTACACCTTC,CASSQVGTGQGDYGYTF
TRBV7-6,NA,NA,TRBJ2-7,TGTGCCAGCAGCTTGATGAGGGGTAACTCCTACGAGCAGTACTTC,CASSLMRGNSYEQYF
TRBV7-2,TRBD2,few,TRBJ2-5,TGTGCCAGCAGCTTCTTTGGGGGGGGGACCCAGTACTTC,CASSFFGGGTQYF
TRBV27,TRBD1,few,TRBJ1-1,TGTGCCAGCAGTTTATCGGGGACAGGGGGCACTGAAGCTTTCTTT,CASSLSGTGGTEAFF
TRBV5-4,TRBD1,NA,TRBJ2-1,TGTGCCAGCAGTCAAAAGAGGGGGCCCTACAATGAGCAGTTCTTC,CASSQKRGPYNEQFF
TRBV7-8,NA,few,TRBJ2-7,TGTGCCAGCAGCTTGGTAGGTTTCGTCGAGCAGTACTTC,CASSLVGFVEQYF
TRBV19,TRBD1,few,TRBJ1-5,TGTGCCAGTAGTGCTCGGGACAGGGGTGTCAATCAGCCCCAGCATTTT,CASSARDRGVNQPQHF
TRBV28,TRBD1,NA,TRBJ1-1,TGTGCCAGCAGAAGCGACAGGGACCCGTTATCTGAAGCTTTCTTT,CASRSDRDPLSEAFF